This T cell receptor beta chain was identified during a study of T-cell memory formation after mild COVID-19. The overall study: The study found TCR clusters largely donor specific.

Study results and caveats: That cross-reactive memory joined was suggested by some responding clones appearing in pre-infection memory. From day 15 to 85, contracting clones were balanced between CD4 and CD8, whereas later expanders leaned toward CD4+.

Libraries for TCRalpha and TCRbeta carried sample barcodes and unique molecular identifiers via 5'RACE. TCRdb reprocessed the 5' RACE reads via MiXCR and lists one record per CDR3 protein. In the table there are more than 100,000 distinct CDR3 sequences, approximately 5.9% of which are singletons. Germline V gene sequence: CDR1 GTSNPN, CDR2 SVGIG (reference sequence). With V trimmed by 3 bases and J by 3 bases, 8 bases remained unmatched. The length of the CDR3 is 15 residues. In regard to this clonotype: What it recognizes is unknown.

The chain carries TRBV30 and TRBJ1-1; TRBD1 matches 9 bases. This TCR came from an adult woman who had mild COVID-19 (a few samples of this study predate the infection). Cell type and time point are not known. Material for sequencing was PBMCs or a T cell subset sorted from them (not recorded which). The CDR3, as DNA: TGTGCCTGGAGGCCACCGGGACAGGGTTACACTGAAGCTTTCTTT. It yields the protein CAWRPPGQGYTEAFF.